The clone carrying this TCR beta chain was seen more than once but under ten times. The data were taken from a study of T cell changes during pregnancy in multiple sclerosis. The CDR3 is 15 amino acids. With V trimmed by 4 bases and J by 4 bases, 5 bases remained unmatched. CDR1 and CDR2 (germline): SGHRS, YFSETQ. The repertoire was sequenced with immunoSEQ multiplex PCR; TCRdb's copy has only in-frame clones and lacks some. The profile covers about 45,000 clones, with roughly 90% appearing a single time and around 1.9% taken by the ten largest. This specimen consisted of peripheral blood, obtained in the first trimester of pregnancy. The chain carries TRBV5-1 and TRBJ2-3, with TRBD2 matching 11 bases. This TCR was recovered from a female donor with multiple sclerosis, enrolled in a pregnancy study. CDR3 bases: TGCGCCAGCAGCCTAGCGGGGGGAAGCGCAGATACGCAGTATTTT. It yields the protein CASSLAGGSADTQYF.